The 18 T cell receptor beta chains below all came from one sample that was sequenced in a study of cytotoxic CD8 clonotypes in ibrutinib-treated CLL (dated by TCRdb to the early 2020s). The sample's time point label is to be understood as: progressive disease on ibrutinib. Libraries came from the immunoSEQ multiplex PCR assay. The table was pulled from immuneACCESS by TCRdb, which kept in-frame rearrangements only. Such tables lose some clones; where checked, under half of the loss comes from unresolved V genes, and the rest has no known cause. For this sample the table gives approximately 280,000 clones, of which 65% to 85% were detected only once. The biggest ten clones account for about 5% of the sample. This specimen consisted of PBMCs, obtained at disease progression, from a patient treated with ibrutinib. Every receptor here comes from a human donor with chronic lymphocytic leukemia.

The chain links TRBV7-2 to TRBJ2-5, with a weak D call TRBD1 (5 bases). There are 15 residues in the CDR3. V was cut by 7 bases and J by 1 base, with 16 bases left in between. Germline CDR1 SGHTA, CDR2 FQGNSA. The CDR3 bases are TGTGCCAGCACCACCGGACATTATAGCCAAGAGACCCAGTACTTC. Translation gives CASTTGHYSQETQYF.

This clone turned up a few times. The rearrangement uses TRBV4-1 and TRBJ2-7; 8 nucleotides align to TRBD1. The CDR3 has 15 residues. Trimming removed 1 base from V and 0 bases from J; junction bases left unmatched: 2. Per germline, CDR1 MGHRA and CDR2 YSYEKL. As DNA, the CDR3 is TGCGCCAGCAGCCAAGGGACAGGGACCTCCTACGAGCAGTACTTC. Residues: CASSQGTGTSYEQYF.

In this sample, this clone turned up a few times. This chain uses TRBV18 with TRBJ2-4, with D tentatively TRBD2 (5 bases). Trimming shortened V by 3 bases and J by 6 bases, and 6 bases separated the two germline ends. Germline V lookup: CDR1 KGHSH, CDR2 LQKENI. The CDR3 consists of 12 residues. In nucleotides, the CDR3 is TGTGCCAGCTCACCCGAGGGAAACATTCAGTACTTC. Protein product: CASSPEGNIQYF.

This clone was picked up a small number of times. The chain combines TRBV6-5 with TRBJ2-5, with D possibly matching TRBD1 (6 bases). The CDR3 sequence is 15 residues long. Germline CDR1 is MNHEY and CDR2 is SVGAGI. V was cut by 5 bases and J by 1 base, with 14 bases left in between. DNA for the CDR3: TGTGCCAGCAGTGGGGCAGGGGCCCTCCAAGAGACCCAGTACTTC. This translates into CASSGAGALQETQYF.

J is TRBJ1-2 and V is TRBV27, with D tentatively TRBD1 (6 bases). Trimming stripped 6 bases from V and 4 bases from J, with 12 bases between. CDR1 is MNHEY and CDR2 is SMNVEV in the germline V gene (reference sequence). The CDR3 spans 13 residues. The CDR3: CASSERDTYGYTF. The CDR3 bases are TGTGCCAGCAGCGAACGGGACACCTATGGCTACACCTTC.

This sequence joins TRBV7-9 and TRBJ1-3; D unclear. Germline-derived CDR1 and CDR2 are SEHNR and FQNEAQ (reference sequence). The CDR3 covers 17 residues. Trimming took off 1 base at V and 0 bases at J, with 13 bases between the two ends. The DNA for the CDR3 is TGTGCCAGCAGCTTAGGGCAGCTTTTCTCCTCTGGAAACACCATATATTTT. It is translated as CASSLGQLFSSGNTIYF. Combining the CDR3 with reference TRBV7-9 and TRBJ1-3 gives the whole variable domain DTGVSQNPRHKITKRGQNVTFRCDPISEHNRLYWYRQTLGQGPEFLTYFQNEAQLEKSRLLSDRFSAERPKGSFSTLEIQRTEQGDSAMYLCASSLGQLFSSGNTIYFGEGSWLTVV.

The CDR3 DNA is TGTGCCAGCAGCGTCGGGGGATCTAATGAAAAACTGTTTTTT. Amino acid sequence: CASSVGGSNEKLFF. The J gene is TRBJ1-4, the V gene TRBV9; a weak D match, TRBD1 (5 bases). Per the germline V gene, CDR1 is SGDLS and CDR2 is YYNGEE. Trimming left V 2 bases short and J 3 bases short, with 8 bases between. The CDR3 is 14 amino acids.

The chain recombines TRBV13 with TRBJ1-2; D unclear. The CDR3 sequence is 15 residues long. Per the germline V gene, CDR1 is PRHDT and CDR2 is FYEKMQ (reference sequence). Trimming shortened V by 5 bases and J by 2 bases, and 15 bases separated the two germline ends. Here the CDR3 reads CASSTRARSNYGYTF. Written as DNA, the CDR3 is TGTGCCAGCAGCACCCGAGCCCGATCCAACTATGGCTACACCTTC.

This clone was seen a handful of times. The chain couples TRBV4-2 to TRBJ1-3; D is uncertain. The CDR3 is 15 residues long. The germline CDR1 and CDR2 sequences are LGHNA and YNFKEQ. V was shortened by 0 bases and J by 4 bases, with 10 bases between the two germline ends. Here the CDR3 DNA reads TGTGCCAGCAGCCAAGATGCCAGTTGGGGAAACACCATATATTTT. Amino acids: CASSQDASWGNTIYF.

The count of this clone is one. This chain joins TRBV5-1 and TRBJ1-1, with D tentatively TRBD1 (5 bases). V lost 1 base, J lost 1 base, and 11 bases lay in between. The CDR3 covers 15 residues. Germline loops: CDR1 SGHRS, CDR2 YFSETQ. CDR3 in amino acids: CASSLYMQGNTEAFF. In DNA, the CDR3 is TGCGCCAGCAGCTTGTACATGCAGGGGAACACTGAAGCTTTCTTT.

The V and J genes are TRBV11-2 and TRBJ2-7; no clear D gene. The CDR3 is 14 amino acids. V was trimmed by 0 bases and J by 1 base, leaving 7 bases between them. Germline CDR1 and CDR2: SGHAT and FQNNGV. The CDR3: CASSLDRFSYEQYF. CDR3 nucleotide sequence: TGTGCCAGCAGCTTAGACAGGTTTTCCTACGAGCAGTACTTC.

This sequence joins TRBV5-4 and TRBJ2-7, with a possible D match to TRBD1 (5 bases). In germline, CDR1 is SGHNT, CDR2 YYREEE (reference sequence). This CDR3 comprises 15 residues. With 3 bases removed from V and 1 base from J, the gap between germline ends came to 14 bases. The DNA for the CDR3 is TGTGCCAGCAGCTCCTGGGGAAAGGGGTCCTACGAGCAGTACTTC. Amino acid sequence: CASSSWGKGSYEQYF. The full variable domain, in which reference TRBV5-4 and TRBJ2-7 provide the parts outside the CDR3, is ETGVTQSPTHLIKTRGQQVTLRCSSQSGHNTVSWYQQALGQGPQFIFQYYREEENGRGNFPPRFSGLQFPNYSSELNVNALELDDSALYLCASSSWGKGSYEQYFGPGTRLTVT.

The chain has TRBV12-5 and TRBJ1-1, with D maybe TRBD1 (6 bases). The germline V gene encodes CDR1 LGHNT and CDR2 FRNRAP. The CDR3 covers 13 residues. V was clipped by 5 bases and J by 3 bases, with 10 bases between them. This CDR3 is CASGRGTHTEAFF. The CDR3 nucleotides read TGTGCTAGTGGTCGAGGGACACACACTGAAGCTTTCTTT.

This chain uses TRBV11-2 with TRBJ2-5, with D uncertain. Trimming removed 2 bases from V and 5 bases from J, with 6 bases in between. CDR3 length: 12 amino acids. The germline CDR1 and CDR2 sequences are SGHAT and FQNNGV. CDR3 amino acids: CASSLIRETQYF. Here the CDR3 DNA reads TGTGCCAGCAGCTTAATCCGTGAGACCCAGTACTTC.

For the CDR3, the DNA is TGTGCCAGCAGCTTAGGGGCAGACTACGAGCAGTACTTC. Its protein product is CASSLGADYEQYF. V gene TRBV11-1 combines with J gene TRBJ2-7, with D hard to call. V shed 1 base and J shed 3 bases, with 7 bases lying between them. This CDR3 has 13 residues. From germline, CDR1 is SGHAT and CDR2 FQDESV (reference sequence). The full variable domain, rest sourced from reference TRBV11-1 and TRBJ2-7, is EAEVAQSPRYKITEKSQAVAFWCDPISGHATLYWYRQILGQGPELLVQFQDESVVDDSQLPKDRFSAERLKGVDSTLKIQPAELGDSAMYLCASSLGADYEQYFGPGTRLTVT.

CDR3 coding DNA: TGTGCCAGTAGTATTGGTCCGGTCTCCGGGGAGCTGTTTTTT. Translating gives CASSIGPVSGELFF. J is TRBJ2-2 and V is TRBV19; no clear D. Trimming cost V 3 bases and J 6 bases, with 11 bases left between them. The germline V gene encodes CDR1 LNHDA and CDR2 SQIVND (reference sequence). The CDR3 runs to 14 residues.

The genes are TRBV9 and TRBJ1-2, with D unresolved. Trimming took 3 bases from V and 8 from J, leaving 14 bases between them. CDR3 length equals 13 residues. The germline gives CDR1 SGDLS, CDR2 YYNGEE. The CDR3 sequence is CASSAAGRYGYTF. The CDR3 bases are TGTGCCAGCAGCGCCGCCGGGAGGTACGGCTACACCTTC.

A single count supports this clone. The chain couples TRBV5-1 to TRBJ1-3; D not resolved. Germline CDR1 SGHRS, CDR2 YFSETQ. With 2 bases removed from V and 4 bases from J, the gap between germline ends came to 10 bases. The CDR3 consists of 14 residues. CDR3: CASSLGPNGNTIYF. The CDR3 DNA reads TGCGCCAGCAGCTTAGGGCCAAACGGAAACACCATATATTTT.